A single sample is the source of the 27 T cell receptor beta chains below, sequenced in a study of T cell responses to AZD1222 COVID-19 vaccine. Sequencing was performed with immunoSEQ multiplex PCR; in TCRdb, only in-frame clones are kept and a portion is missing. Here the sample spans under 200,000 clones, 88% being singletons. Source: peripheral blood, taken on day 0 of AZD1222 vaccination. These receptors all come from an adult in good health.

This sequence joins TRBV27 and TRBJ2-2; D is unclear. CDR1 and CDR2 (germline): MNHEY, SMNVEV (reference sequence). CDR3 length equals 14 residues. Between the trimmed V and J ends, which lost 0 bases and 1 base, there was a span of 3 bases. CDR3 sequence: CASSLSGNTGELFF. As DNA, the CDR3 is TGTGCCAGCAGTTTATCTGGGAACACCGGGGAGCTGTTTTTT.

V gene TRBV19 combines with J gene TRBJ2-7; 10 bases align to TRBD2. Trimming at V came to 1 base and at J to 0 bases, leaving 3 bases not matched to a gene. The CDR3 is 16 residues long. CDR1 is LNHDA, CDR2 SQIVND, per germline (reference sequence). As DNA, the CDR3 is TGTGCCAGTAGTATAGGGTCTAGCGGGAGCTCCTACGAGCAGTACTTC. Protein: CASSIGSSGSSYEQYF.

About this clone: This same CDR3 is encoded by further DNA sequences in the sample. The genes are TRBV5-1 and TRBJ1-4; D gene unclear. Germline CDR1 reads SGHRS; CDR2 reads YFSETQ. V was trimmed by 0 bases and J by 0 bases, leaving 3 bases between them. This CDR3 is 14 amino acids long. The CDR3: CASSLGATNEKLFF. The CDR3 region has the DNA TGCGCCAGCAGCTTGGGGGCAACTAATGAAAAACTGTTTTTT.

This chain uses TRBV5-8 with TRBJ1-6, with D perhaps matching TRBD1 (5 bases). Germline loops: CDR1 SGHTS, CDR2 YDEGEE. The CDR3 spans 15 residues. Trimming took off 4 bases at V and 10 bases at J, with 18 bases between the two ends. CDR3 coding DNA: TGTGCCAGCAGCCCCCAAGGCACGGGGGAATCACCCCTCCACTTT. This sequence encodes CASSPQGTGESPLHF. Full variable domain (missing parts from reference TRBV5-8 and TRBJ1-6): EAGVTQSPTHLIKTRGQQATLRCSPISGHTSVYWYQQALGLGLQFLLWYDEGEERNRGNFPPRFSGRQFPNYSSELNVNALELEDSALYLCASSPQGTGESPLHFGNGTRLTVT.

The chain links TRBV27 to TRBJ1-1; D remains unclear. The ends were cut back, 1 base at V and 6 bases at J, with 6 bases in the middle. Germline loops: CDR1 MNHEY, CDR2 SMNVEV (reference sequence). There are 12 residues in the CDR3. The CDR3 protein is CASSLLGSEAFF. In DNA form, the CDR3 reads TGTGCCAGCAGTTTATTGGGGTCTGAAGCTTTCTTT.

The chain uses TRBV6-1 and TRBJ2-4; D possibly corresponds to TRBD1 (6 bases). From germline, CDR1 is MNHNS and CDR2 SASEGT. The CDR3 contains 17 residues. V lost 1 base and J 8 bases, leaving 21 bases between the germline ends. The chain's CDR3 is CASSEVGGQGMGDIQYF. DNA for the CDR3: TGTGCCAGCAGTGAAGTCGGCGGCCAGGGGATGGGCGACATTCAGTACTTC.

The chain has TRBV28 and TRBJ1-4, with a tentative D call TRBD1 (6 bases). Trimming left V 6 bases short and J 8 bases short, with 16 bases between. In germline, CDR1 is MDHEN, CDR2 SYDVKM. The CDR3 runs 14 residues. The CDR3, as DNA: TGTGCCAGCAGACTAGCCGGAGGGACAGAAAAACTGTTTTTT. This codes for CASRLAGGTEKLFF.

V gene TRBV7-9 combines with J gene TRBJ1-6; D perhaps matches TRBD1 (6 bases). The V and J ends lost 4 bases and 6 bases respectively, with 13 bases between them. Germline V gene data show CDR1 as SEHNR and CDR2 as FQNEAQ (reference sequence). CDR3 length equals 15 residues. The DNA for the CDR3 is TGTGCCAGCAGCTCCCTAGAGGACAGTAATTCACCCCTCCACTTT. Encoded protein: CASSSLEDSNSPLHF.

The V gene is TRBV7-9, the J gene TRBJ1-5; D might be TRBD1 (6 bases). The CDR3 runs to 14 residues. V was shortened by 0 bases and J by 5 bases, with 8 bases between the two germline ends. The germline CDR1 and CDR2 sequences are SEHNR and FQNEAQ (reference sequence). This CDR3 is CASSLAGGHQPQHF. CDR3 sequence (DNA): TGTGCCAGCAGCTTAGCTGGGGGGCATCAGCCCCAGCATTTT.

This chain's CDR3 is CASSPLGETQYF. The CDR3 DNA sequence: TGTGCCAGCAGTCCCCTCGGGGAGACCCAGTACTTC. The chain combines TRBV27 with TRBJ2-5; the D is unclear. Trimming removed 5 bases from V and 5 bases from J, with 9 bases in between. The CDR3 runs to 12 residues. CDR1 is MNHEY, CDR2 SMNVEV, per germline (reference sequence).

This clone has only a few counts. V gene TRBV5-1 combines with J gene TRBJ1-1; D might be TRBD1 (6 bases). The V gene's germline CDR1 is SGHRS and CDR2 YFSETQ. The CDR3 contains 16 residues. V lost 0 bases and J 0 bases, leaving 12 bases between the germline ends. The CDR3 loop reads CASSLGQALVNTEAFF. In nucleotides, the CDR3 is TGCGCCAGCAGCTTGGGACAGGCCTTGGTGAACACTGAAGCTTTCTTT.

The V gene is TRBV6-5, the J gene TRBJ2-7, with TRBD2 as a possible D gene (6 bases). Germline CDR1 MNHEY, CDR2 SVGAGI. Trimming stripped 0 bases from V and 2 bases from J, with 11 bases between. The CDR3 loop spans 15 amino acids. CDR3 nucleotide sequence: TGTGCCAGCAGTTACTCGATGGGAGGAACCTACGAGCAGTACTTC. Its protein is CASSYSMGGTYEQYF.

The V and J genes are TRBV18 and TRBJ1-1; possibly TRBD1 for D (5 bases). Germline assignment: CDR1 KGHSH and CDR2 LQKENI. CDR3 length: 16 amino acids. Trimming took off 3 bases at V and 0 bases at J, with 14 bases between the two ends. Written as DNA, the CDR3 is TGTGCCAGCTCACCCGGGACCGATCTTATGAACACTGAAGCTTTCTTT. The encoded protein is CASSPGTDLMNTEAFF.

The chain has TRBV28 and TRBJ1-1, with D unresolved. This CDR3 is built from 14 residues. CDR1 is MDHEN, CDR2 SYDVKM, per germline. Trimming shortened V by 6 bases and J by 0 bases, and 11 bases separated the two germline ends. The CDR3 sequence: CASSPLPVNTEAFF. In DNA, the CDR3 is TGTGCCAGCAGCCCGCTCCCAGTGAACACTGAAGCTTTCTTT.

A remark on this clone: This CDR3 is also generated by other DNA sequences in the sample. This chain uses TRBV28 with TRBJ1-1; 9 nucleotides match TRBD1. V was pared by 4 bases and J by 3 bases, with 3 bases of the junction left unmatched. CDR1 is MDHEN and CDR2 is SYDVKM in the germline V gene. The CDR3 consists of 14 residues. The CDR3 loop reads CASSSGQGDTEAFF. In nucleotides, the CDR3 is TGTGCCAGCAGTTCGGGACAGGGAGACACTGAAGCTTTCTTT.

The CDR3 protein is CASSQLGYEQYF. The DNA of the CDR3 is TGTGCCAGCAGCCAGTTGGGCTACGAGCAGTACTTC. The chain recombines TRBV6-2 or TRBV6-3 with TRBJ2-7, with D unresolved. There are 12 residues in the CDR3. V shed 6 bases and J shed 3 bases, with 9 bases lying between them. Germline CDR1 and CDR2: MNHEY and SVGEGT.

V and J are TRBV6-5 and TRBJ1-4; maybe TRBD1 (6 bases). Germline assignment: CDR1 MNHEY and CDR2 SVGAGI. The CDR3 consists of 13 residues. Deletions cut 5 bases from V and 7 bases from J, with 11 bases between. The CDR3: CASSHTGFEKLFF. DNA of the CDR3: TGTGCCAGCAGTCATACAGGGTTTGAAAAACTGTTTTTT.

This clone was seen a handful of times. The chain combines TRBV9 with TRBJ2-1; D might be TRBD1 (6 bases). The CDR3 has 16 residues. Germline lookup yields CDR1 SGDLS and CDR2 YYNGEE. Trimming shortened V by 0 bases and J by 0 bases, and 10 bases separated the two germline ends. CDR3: CASSVGTDLSYNEQFF. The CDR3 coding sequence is TGTGCCAGCAGCGTAGGGACAGATCTCTCCTACAATGAGCAGTTCTTC.

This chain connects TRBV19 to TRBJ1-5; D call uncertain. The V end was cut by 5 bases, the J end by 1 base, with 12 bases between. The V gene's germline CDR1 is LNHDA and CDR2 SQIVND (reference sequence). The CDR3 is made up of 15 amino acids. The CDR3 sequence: CASSPSMGSNQPQHF. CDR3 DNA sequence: TGTGCCAGTAGTCCGTCGATGGGGAGCAATCAGCCCCAGCATTTT.

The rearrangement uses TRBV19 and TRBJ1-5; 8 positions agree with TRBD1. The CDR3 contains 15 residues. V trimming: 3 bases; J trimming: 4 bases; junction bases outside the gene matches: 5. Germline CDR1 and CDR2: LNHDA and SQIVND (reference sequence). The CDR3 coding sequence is TGTGCCAGTAGTATGACAGGGGACCCAAATCAGCCCCAGCATTTT. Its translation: CASSMTGDPNQPQHF. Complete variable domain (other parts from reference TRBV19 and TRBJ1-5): DGGITQSPKYLFRKEGQNVTLSCEQNLNHDAMYWYRQDPGQGLRLIYYSQIVNDFQKGDIAEGYSVSREKKESFPLTVTSAQKNPTAFYLCASSMTGDPNQPQHFGDGTRLSIL.

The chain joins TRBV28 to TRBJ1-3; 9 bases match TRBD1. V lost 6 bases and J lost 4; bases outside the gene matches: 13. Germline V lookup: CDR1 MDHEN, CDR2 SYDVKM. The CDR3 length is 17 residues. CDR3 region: CASRNSGTGSAGNTIYF. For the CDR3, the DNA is TGTGCCAGCAGGAATTCCGGGACAGGGTCCGCGGGAAACACCATATATTTT.

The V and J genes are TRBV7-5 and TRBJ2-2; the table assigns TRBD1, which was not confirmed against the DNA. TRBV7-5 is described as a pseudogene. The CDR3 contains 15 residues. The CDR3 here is CVRSLTGQYTGELFF. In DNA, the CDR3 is TGTGTCAGAAGCTTAACGGGACAGTACACCGGGGAGCTGTTTTTT.

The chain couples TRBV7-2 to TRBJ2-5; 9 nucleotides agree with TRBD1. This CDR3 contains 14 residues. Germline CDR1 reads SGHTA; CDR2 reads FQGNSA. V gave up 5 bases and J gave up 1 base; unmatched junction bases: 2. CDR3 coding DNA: TGTGCCAGCAGCCAACAGGGGGCCCAAGAGACCCAGTACTTC. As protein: CASSQQGAQETQYF.

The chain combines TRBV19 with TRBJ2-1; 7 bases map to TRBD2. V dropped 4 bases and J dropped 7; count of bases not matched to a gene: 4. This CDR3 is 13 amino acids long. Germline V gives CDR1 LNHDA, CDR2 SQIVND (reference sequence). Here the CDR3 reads CASSTGLLNEQFF. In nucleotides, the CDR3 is TGTGCCAGTAGTACGGGACTACTGAATGAGCAGTTCTTC.

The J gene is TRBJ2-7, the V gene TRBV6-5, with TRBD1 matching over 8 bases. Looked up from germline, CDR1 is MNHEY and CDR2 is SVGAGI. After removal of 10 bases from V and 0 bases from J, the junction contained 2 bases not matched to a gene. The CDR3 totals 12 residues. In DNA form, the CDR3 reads TGTGCCACAGGGACAGGCTCCTACGAGCAGTACTTC. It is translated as CATGTGSYEQYF.

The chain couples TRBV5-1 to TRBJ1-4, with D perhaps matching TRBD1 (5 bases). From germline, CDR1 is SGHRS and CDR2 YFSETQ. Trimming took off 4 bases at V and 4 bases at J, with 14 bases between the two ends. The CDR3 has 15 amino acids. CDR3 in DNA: TGCGCCAGCAGCCGGGGACCCAACCGTAATGAAAAACTGTTTTTT. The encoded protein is CASSRGPNRNEKLFF.

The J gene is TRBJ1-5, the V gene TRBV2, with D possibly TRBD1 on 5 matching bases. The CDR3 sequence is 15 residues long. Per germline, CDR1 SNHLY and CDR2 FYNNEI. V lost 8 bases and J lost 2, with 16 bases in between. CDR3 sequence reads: CASAGTPSGNQPQHF. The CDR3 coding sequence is TGTGCCAGCGCAGGGACCCCATCAGGCAATCAGCCCCAGCATTTT.